This TCR beta chain was recorded in a study of neurological immune-mediated disorders. Study observations and caveats: CDR3 amino acid sequences of expanded clones were not shared across subjects, a result suggesting private repertoires in all groups.

Synthesis of cDNA was carried out by template-switch 5'RACE. The reaction used 10-nucleotide random UMIs. TCRdb processed the 5' RACE reads anew with MiXCR; each CDR3 protein has one entry. The sample lists 60,000 to 90,000 distinct CDR3 sequences, 10% seen once, with about 9.6% in the top ten. This clonotype was picked up many times. Antigen unknown. Time point denoted: longitudinal time-point 1 (baseline). Serving as healthy controls were blood bank volunteers based in Maryland, USA. Stored at -80 C, 2 million PBMCs were the source of the unsorted libraries. Trimming removed 4 bases at V and 4 bases at J, with 14 bases between. The CDR3 length is 15 residues. CDR1 is SGHVS and CDR2 is FQNEAQ in the germline V gene.

The chain recombines TRBV7-8 with TRBJ2-1; weak D call: TRBD2 (6 bases). Sample: PBMCs. This receptor was obtained from a man aged 25 to 40 in good health. The CDR3 spells CASSSRDLGYNEQFF. The CDR3 DNA sequence: TGTGCCAGCAGCTCCCGGGACTTGGGTTACAATGAGCAGTTCTTC.